This TCR beta chain was identified in a study of cytomegalovirus exposure and HLA in healthy donors. 60 Vbeta and 13 Jbeta primers were used in PCR. Method: immunoSEQ multiplex PCR; TCRdb's copy keeps in-frame clones and lacks some. Its table lists around 33,000 clones. Germline V lookup: CDR1 SEHNR, CDR2 FQNEAQ (reference sequence). The CDR3 is 14 amino acids. The V end lost 2 bases, the J end lost 2 bases, and 9 bases lay between the germline ends. The sequenced sample was PBMCs. This clonotype was obtained from a man between 35 and 55 years old in good health and CMV-seronegative. The rearrangement uses TRBV7-9 and TRBJ2-5, with D perhaps TRBD1 (5 bases). The CDR3 DNA follows: TGTGCCAGCAGCTTAATGGGGCTGCAAGAGACCCAGTACTTC. This translates into CASSLMGLQETQYF.